The text below deals with one TCR beta chain. Its target is not known. These data originate in a study of cytomegalovirus exposure and HLA in healthy donors. Study-level points and caveats: Donors were assumed by presence/absence analyses to have roughly uniform sequencing depth. In a later analysis, several top co-occurrence clusters appeared linked to parvovirus B19, influenza, CMV and Epstein-Barr virus.

The PCR contained 60 Vbeta and 13 Jbeta primers. Clones were read by immunoSEQ multiplex PCR, and TCRdb kept only the in-frame ones, dropping some. The table records about 160,000 clones, under 85% of them present only once. The V gene end was trimmed by 3 bases and the J gene end by 0 bases; junction bases not matched to a gene: 2. This CDR3 spans 15 amino acids. The germline V gene encodes CDR1 SEHNR and CDR2 FQNEAQ (reference sequence). The sequenced sample was PBMCs. This receptor was obtained from a man between 50 and 59 years old in good health and CMV-seropositive. The chain carries TRBV7-9 and TRBJ2-4; 7 nucleotides agree with TRBD1. The CDR3, as DNA: TGTGCCAGCAGCTTGGACAGGCTAGCCAAAAACATTCAGTACTTC. It yields the protein CASSLDRLAKNIQYF.